The 20 T cell receptor beta chains in this list originate from one sample, sequenced in a study of early T cells in non-severe SARS-CoV-2 infection listed by TCRdb under 2021. Libraries were constructed by 5' RACE. Sequenced using a NextSeq 500. Through fastp at Q25 and MiXCR, TCRdb rebuilt clones from the public reads, retaining in-frame beta chains. Each record represents a unique CDR3 protein, reported with the most common genes and DNA among its rows. The sample table records approximately 88,000 distinct CDR3 sequences; approximately 13% of these occur just once. Together, the top ten hold 1.4% of the sample. The sample comprised whole blood. The source is an adult who was a healthcare worker with PCR-confirmed SARS-CoV-2 infection or an uninfected control (not recorded which).

This clonotype showed up many times. The chain links TRBV5-1 to TRBJ2-7, with TRBD1 matching over 10 bases. This CDR3 is built from 16 residues. Trimming took 4 bases from V and 6 from J; bases not matched to a gene: 13. Germline loops: CDR1 SGHRS, CDR2 YFSETQ. The CDR3 sequence is CASSTFSGTGVSEQYF. The CDR3 DNA is TGCGCCAGCAGCACTTTTTCCGGGACAGGGGTAAGCGAGCAGTACTTC.

This clonotype was picked up a small number of times. For the CDR3, the DNA is TGTGCCAGCGGTGGACAGGGCAATCAGCCCCAGCATTTT. It is translated as CASGGQGNQPQHF. The chain employs TRBV25-1 and TRBJ1-5; 7 bases line up with TRBD1. Losses at the gene ends were 8 bases for V and 2 bases for J; bases not matched to a gene: 3. Germline lookup yields CDR1 MGHDK and CDR2 SYGVNS. The CDR3 has 13 residues.

On this clonotype itself: This may be a read error, as it is one base from a much larger clone. The chain joins TRBV20-1 to TRBJ2-7; the match to TRBD1 covers 12 bases. This CDR3 has 16 residues. Per the germline V gene, CDR1 is DFQATT and CDR2 is SNEGSKA (reference sequence). With V trimmed by 4 bases and J by 6 bases, 13 bases remained unmatched. CDR3 sequence reads: CSATQRDRGQRREQYF. The CDR3 DNA follows: TGCAGTGCTACCCAGCGGGACAGGGGGCAGCGTCGCGAGCAGTACTTC.

This clonotype was counted ten times or more. The V call is TRBV19, the J call TRBJ2-3; D is uncertain. CDR1 is LNHDA, CDR2 SQIVND, per germline (reference sequence). The CDR3 contains 15 residues. V lost 2 bases, J lost 1 base, and 10 bases lay in between. The CDR3 here is CASSITLSRTDTQYF. In DNA, the CDR3 is TGTGCCAGTAGTATAACACTATCGCGCACAGATACGCAGTATTTT. Drawing the rest from reference TRBV19 and TRBJ2-3, the complete variable domain is DGGITQSPKYLFRKEGQNVTLSCEQNLNHDAMYWYRQDPGQGLRLIYYSQIVNDFQKGDIAEGYSVSREKKESFPLTVTSAQKNPTAFYLCASSITLSRTDTQYFGPGTRLTVL.

This clonotype was seen more than once but under ten times. The V call is TRBV7-8, the J call TRBJ2-3, with 10 bases that match TRBD2. This CDR3 spans 16 amino acids. Germline loops: CDR1 SGHVS, CDR2 FQNEAQ. The V and J ends lost 5 bases and 2 bases, in that order; junction bases with no gene match: 7. The CDR3 DNA follows: TGTGCCAGCAGCCCCCCTAGCGGGGGAATCACAGATACGCAGTATTTT. It encodes CASSPPSGGITDTQYF.

A note on this clonotype: A clone one base away is much larger, so this may be a read error. V is TRBV11-2 and J is TRBJ2-1; D tentatively fits TRBD1 or TRBD2 (6 bases each). The length of the CDR3 is 15 residues. CDR1 is SGHAT, CDR2 FQNNGV, per germline. CDR3 in DNA: TGTGTCAGCAGCTCCGGAGGGGGGCCCTACAATGAGCAGTTCTTC. It yields the protein CVSSSGGGPYNEQFF.

This clonotype was detected ten times or more. V gene TRBV29-1 combines with J gene TRBJ2-4, with 7 nucleotides matching TRBD1. Germline V gives CDR1 SQVTM, CDR2 ANQGSEA. This CDR3 has 13 residues. J was trimmed by 4 bases and V by 7 bases; bases with no gene match: 7. The CDR3 reads CSAVDRAKNIQYF. The CDR3 nucleotides are TGCAGCGCCGTCGACAGGGCGAAAAACATTCAGTACTTC.

At least ten counts were recorded for this clonotype. The chain employs TRBV2 and TRBJ2-5; D gene unclear. V was trimmed by 11 bases and J by 2 bases, leaving 21 bases between them. The CDR3 has 15 amino acids. From germline, CDR1 is SNHLY and CDR2 FYNNEI. The CDR3 region has the DNA TGTGCCCTACTACTCCTTGGGGAACAACAAGAGACCCAGTACTTC. Translation gives CALLLLGEQQETQYF.

The DNA of the CDR3 is TGCAGTGCTAGAGGGACAACCTGGAAGGCCTACGAGCAGTACTTC. Amino acids: CSARGTTWKAYEQYF. This chain links TRBV20-1 with TRBJ2-7; perhaps TRBD1 as D (5 bases). With 1 base removed from V and 2 bases from J, the gap between germline ends came to 15 bases. The CDR3 spans 15 residues. The germline gives CDR1 DFQATT, CDR2 SNEGSKA (reference sequence).

The chain links TRBV7-9 to TRBJ1-2; D gene unclear. Trimming cost V 5 bases and J 8 bases, with 12 bases left between them. Germline V gene sequence: CDR1 SEHNR, CDR2 FQNEAQ (reference sequence). This CDR3 is 12 amino acids long. The CDR3 DNA reads TGTGCCAGCAGCACGGACGTCTTAGGCTACACCTTC. Its translation is CASSTDVLGYTF.

The J gene is TRBJ1-2, the V gene TRBV11-1, with D unclear. CDR3 size: 13 residues. Germline CDR1 reads SGHAT; CDR2 reads FQDESV (reference sequence). The V end was cut by 2 bases, the J end by 7 bases, with 11 bases between. The CDR3 bases are TGTGCCAGCAGCTTACAAGGCCCGTCTGGCTACACCTTC. This translates into CASSLQGPSGYTF.

This clonotype was observed many times. This chain joins TRBV29-1 and TRBJ2-2; TRBD2 is a possible D gene (6 bases). The CDR3 is 12 residues long. Trimming removed 4 bases at V and 7 bases at J, with 10 bases between. Germline values: CDR1 SQVTM, CDR2 ANQGSEA. In DNA form, the CDR3 reads TGCAGCGTTGGAGGAGGGATCGGGGAGCTGTTTTTT. Encoded protein: CSVGGGIGELFF.

This clonotype occurred a few times. The V gene is TRBV25-1, the J gene TRBJ2-3; no reliable D call. Looked up from germline, CDR1 is MGHDK and CDR2 is SYGVNS. CDR3 length: 14 residues. Trimming left V 3 bases short and J 1 base short, with 8 bases between. This CDR3 reads CASSERWGTDTQYF. The CDR3 DNA is TGTGCCAGCAGTGAGCGATGGGGCACAGATACGCAGTATTTT.

The chain employs TRBV6-1 and TRBJ2-2, with a weak D call TRBD1 (6 bases). Germline V lookup: CDR1 MNHNS, CDR2 SASEGT. The CDR3 sequence is 17 residues long. The germline V and J ends were trimmed by 1 base and 1 base, with 13 bases remaining between them. The CDR3 bases are TGTGCCAGCAGTGAAGTCTGGGGACACCTGAACACCGGGGAGCTGTTTTTT. Protein: CASSEVWGHLNTGELFF.

This clonotype has a count of ten or more. CDR3 in amino acids: CAISPGTGDNSPLHF. For the CDR3, the DNA is TGTGCCATCAGCCCCGGGACAGGCGATAATTCACCCCTCCACTTT. The rearrangement uses TRBV10-3 and TRBJ1-6, with TRBD1 matching over 8 bases. Germline V CDR1 and CDR2: ENHRY, SYGVKD. This CDR3 has 15 residues. J was trimmed by 5 bases and V by 6 bases; bases with no gene match: 6.

The chain combines TRBV20-1 with TRBJ2-1, with D perhaps being TRBD1 or TRBD2 (5 bases each). The germline V gene has CDR1 DFQATT and CDR2 SNEGSKA (reference sequence). With 5 bases removed from V and 0 bases from J, the gap between germline ends came to 14 bases. The CDR3 sequence is 15 residues long. In nucleotides, the CDR3 is TGCAGTGCTGACCCGGGACGATCCTCCTACAATGAGCAGTTCTTC. Translation: CSADPGRSSYNEQFF.

This clonotype has just a few counts. The J gene is TRBJ1-2, the V gene TRBV9; D remains ambiguous. CDR3 length: 13 amino acids. Germline lookup yields CDR1 SGDLS and CDR2 YYNGEE. Trimming pared 4 bases from V and 4 bases from J, leaving 11 bases between. The CDR3 reads CASSFGLSYGYTF. CDR3 nucleotide sequence: TGTGCCAGCAGCTTCGGACTGAGCTATGGCTACACCTTC.

This clonotype was recorded a few times. The chain is built from TRBV4-2 and TRBJ1-2; perhaps TRBD1 as D (6 bases). CDR1 is LGHNA, CDR2 YNFKEQ, per germline. Trimming removed 1 base at V and 4 bases at J, with 13 bases between. The CDR3 covers 15 residues. The DNA of the CDR3 is TGTGCCAGCAGCCAAGCCGGACAGAAGGGCTATGGCTACACCTTC. It yields the protein CASSQAGQKGYGYTF.

In this sample, this clonotype turned up many times. The rearrangement links TRBV7-2 to TRBJ2-3, with a tentative D call TRBD1 (7 bases). The CDR3 length is 15 residues. Trimming pared 3 bases from V and 2 bases from J, leaving 12 bases between. CDR1 SGHTA and CDR2 FQGNSA come from the germline V gene. CDR3 loop: CASSFQGGPTDTQYF. CDR3 DNA: TGTGCCAGCAGCTTCCAGGGGGGACCCACAGATACGCAGTATTTT.

This clonotype was picked up a small number of times. This chain uses TRBV12-3 or TRBV12-4 with TRBJ1-1; D is ambiguous. The CDR3 covers 14 residues. Trimming stripped 2 bases from V and 4 bases from J, with 11 bases between. CDR3 protein: CASSLSSGPTEAFF. The CDR3 region has the DNA TGTGCCAGCAGTTTATCTAGTGGGCCCACTGAAGCTTTCTTT.